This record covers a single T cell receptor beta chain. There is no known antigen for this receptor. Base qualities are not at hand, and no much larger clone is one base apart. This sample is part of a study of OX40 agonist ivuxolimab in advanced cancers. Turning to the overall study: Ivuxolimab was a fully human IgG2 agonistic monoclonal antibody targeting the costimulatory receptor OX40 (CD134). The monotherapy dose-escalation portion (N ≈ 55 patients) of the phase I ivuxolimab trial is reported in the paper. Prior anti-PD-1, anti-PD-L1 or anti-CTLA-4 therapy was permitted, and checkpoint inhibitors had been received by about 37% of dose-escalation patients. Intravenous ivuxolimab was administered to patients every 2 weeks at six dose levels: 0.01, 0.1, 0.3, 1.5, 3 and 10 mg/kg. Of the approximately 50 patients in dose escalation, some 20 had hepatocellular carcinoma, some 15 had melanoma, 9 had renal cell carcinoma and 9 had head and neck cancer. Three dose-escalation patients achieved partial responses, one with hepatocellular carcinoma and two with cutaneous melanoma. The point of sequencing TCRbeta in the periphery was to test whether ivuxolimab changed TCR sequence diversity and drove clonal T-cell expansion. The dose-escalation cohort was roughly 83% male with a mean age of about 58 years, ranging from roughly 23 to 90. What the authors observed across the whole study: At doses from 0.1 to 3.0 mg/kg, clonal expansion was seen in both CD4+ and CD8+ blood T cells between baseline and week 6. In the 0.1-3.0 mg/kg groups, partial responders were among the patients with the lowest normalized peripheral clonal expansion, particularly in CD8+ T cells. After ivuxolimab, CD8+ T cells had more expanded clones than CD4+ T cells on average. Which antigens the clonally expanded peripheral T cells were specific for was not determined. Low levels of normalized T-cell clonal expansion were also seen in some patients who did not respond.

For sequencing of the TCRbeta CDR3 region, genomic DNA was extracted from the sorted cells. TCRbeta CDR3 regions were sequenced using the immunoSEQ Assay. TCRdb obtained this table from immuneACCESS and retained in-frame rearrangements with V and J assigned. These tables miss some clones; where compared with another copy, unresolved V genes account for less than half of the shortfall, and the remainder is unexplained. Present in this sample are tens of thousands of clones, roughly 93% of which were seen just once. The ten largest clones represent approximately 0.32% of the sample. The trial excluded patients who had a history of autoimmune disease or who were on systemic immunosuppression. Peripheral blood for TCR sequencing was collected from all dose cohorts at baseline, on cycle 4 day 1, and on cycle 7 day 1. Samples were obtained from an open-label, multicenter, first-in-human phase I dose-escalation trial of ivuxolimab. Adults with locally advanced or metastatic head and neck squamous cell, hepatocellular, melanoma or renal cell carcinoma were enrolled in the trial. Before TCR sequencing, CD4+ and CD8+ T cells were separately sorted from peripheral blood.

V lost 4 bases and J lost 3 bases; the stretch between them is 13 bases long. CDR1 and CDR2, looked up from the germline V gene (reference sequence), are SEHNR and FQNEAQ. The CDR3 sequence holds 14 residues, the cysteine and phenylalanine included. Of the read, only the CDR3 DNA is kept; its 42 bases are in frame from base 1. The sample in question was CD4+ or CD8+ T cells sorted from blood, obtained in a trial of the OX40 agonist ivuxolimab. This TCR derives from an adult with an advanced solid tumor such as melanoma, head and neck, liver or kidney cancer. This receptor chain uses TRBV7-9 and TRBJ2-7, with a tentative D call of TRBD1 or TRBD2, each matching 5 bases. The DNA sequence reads TGTGCCAGCAGCTCCCCCGGGACGGGCTACGAGCAGTACTTC. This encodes CASSSPGTGYEQYF.